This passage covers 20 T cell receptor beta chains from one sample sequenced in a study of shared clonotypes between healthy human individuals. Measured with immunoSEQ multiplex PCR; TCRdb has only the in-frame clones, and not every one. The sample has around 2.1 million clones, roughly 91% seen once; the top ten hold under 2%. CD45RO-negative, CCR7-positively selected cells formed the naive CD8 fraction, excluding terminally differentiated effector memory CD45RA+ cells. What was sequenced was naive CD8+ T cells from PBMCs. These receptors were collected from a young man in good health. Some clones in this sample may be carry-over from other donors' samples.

The CDR3 bases are TGTGCCAGCAGCTTAGAGACACTCTACGAGCAGTACTTC. Translated, it gives CASSLETLYEQYF. The rearrangement joins TRBV7-8 to TRBJ2-7; D ambiguous. This CDR3 comprises 13 residues. V gave up 1 base and J gave up 3 bases, with 7 bases separating them. The germline V gene encodes CDR1 SGHVS and CDR2 FQNEAQ.

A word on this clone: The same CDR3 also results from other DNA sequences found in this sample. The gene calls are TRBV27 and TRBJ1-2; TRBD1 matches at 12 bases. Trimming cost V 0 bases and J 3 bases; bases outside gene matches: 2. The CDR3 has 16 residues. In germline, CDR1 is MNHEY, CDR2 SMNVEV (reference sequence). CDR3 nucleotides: TGTGCCAGCAGTTTATCGGGACAGGGGGCTGACTATGGCTACACCTTC. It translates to CASSLSGQGADYGYTF.

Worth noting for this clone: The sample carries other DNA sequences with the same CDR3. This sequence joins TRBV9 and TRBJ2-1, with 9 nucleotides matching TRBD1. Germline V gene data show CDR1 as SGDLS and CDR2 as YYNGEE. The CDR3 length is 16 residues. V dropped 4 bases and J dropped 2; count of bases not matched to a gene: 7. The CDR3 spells CASSLLRTGAYNEQFF. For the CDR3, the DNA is TGTGCCAGCAGCCTGTTGAGGACAGGGGCCTACAATGAGCAGTTCTTC.

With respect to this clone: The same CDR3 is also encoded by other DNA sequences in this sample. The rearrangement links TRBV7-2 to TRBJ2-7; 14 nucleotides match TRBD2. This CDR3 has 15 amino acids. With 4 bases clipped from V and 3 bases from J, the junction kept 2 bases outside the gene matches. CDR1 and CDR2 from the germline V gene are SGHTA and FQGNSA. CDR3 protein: CASSYGTSGSYEQYF. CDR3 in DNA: TGTGCCAGCAGCTACGGGACTAGCGGGAGCTACGAGCAGTACTTC.

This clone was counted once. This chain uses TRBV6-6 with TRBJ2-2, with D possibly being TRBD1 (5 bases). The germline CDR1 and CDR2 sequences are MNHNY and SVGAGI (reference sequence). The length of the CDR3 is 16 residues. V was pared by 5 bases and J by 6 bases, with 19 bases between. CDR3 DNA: TGTGCCAGCAGTCCCGTCGCGGTAGGGGTTCCCGGGGAGCTGTTTTTT. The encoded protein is CASSPVAVGVPGELFF.

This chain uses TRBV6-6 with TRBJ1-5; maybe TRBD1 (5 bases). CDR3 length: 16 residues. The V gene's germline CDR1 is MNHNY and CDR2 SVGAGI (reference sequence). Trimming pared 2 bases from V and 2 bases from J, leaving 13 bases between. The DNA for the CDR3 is TGTGCCAGCAGTTACCCTCCCGGCAGGGGCAATCAGCCCCAGCATTTT. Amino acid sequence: CASSYPPGRGNQPQHF.

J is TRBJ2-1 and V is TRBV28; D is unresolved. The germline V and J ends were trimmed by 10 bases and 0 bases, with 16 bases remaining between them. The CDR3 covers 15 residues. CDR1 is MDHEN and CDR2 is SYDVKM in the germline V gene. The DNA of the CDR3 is TGTGCCACCCAAGGACGGTGGAACTCCTACAATGAGCAGTTCTTC. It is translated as CATQGRWNSYNEQFF.

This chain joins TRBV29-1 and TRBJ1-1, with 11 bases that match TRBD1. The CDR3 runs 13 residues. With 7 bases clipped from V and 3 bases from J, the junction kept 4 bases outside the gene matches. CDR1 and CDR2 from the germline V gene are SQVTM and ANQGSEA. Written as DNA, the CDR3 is TGCAGCGGAAGGACAGGGGGCTACACTGAAGCTTTCTTT. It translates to CSGRTGGYTEAFF.

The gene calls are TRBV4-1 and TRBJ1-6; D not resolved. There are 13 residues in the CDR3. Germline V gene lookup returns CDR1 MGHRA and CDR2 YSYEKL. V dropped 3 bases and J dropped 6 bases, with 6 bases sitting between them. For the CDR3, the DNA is TGCGCCAGCAGCCATATTGGTAATTCACCCCTCCACTTT. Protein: CASSHIGNSPLHF.

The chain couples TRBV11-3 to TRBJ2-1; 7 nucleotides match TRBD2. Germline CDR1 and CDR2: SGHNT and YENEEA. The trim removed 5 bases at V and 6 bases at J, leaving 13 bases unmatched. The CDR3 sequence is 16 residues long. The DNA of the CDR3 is TGTGCCAGCAGCACACATGGGCTAGCGGCCGGCAATGAGCAGTTCTTC. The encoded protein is CASSTHGLAAGNEQFF.

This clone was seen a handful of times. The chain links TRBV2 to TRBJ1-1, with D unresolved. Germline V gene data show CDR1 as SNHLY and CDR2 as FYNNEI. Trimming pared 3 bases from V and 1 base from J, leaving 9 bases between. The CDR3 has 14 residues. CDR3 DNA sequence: TGTGCCAGCAGTGAGACCCCACGGAACACTGAAGCTTTCTTT. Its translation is CASSETPRNTEAFF.

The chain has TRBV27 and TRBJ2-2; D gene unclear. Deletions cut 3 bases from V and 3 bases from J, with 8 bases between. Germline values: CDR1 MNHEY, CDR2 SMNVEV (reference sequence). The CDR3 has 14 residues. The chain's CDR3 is CASSFTGYTGELFF. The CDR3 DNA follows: TGTGCCAGCAGTTTTACCGGGTACACCGGGGAGCTGTTTTTT.

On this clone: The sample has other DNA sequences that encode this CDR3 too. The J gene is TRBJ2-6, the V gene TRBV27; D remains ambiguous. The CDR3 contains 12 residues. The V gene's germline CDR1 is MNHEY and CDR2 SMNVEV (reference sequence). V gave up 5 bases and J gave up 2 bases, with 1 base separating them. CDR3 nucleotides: TGTGCCAGCAGTACTGGGGCCAACGTCCTGACTTTC. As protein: CASSTGANVLTF.

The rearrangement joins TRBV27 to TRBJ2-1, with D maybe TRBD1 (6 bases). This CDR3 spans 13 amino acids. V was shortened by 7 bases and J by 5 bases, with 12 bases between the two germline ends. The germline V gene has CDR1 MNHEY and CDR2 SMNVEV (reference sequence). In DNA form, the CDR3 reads TGTGCCAGCAAGCTTCCAGGGGACAATGAGCAGTTCTTC. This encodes CASKLPGDNEQFF.

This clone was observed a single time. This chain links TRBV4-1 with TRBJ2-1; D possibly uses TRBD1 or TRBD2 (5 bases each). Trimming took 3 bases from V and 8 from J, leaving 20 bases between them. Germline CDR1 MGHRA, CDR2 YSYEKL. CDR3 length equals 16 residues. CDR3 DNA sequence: TGCGCCAGCAGCCACCGAACGGGGACCCGAGGGGATGAGCAGTTCTTC. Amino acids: CASSHRTGTRGDEQFF.

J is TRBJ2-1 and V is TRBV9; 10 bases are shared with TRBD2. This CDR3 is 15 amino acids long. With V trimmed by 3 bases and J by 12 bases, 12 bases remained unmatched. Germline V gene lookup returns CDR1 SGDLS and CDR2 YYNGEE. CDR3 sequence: CASSGTSGRRWGQFF. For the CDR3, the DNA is TGTGCCAGCAGCGGGACTAGCGGTCGGAGGTGGGGGCAGTTCTTC.

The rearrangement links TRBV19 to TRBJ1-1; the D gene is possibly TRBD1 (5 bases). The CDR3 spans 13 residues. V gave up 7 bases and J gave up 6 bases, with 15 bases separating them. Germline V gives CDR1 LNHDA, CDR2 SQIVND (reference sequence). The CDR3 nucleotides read TGTGCCAGTACCAGCGAGGGGATCGCTGAAGCTTTCTTT. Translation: CASTSEGIAEAFF.

The CDR3 reads CASSIVGIFNQPQHF. CDR3 bases: TGTGCCAGTAGTATAGTGGGCATTTTCAATCAGCCCCAGCATTTT. This chain uses TRBV19 with TRBJ1-5; no clear D. This CDR3 is 15 amino acids long. V was pared by 1 base and J by 3 bases, with 10 bases between. Germline CDR1 reads LNHDA; CDR2 reads SQIVND (reference sequence).

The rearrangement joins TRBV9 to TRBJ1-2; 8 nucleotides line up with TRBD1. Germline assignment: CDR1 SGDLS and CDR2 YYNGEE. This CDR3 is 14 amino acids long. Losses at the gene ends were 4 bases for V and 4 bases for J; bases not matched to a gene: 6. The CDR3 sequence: CASSPGTGVYGYTF. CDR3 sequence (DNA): TGTGCCAGCAGCCCTGGGACAGGAGTCTATGGCTACACCTTC.

Written as DNA, the CDR3 is TGTGCCAGCACCCGACGAGGGGCAGACGAGCAGTACTTC. It specifies CASTRRGADEQYF. This chain connects TRBV13 to TRBJ2-7; D is tentatively TRBD1 or TRBD2 (5 bases each). Germline V lookup: CDR1 PRHDT, CDR2 FYEKMQ (reference sequence). The CDR3 has 13 amino acids. Trimming pared 7 bases from V and 5 bases from J, leaving 15 bases between.